This TCR beta chain appears in the sequencing data of a study of blood T cell repertoires in COVID-19. Study-wide context: Samples representing acute and convalescent COVID-19 were sourced from the United States, Italy and Spain.

This study enrolled people aged about 18 to 100 from about two dozen US geographic areas. V dropped 2 bases and J dropped 1; count of bases not matched to a gene: 6. CDR3 length equals 17 residues. Germline V gene lookup returns CDR1 MNHEY and CDR2 SVGEGT. Libraries were prepared by immunoSEQ multiplex PCR; TCRdb keeps only in-frame clonotypes and omits some of them. The sample comprises roughly 220,000 clones, 88% of which are singletons, and roughly 2.5% rests with the top ten. The sample taken for sequencing was PBMCs or T cells enriched from blood (not recorded which). The V call is TRBV6-2 or TRBV6-3, the J call TRBJ2-5, with 11 bases aligning to TRBD2. This clonotype was obtained from a woman aged 30 to 39 who had recovered from COVID-19. CDR3 nucleotide sequence: TGTGCCAGCAGTTACGGGGGTAGCGGGGGGGCCCAAGAGACCCAGTACTTC. Its protein is CASSYGGSGGAQETQYF.